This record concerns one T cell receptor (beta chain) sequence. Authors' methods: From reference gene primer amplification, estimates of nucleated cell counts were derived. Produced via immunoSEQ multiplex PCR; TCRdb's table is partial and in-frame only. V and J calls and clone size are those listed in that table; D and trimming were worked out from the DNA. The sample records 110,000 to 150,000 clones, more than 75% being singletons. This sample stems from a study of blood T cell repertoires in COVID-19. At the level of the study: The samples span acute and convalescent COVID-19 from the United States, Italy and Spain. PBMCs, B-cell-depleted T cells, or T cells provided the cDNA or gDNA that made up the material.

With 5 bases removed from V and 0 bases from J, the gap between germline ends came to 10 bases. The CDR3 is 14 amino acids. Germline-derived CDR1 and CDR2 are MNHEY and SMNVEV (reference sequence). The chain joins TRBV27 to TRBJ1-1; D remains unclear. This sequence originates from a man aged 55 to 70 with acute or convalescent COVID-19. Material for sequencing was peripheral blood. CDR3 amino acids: CASSPRVMNTEAFF. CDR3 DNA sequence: TGTGCCAGCAGTCCCCGGGTGATGAACACTGAAGCTTTCTTT.